Below, one T cell receptor (beta chain) is given with its context. The data were taken from a study of response to subunit inactivated influenza vaccine. Looked up from germline, CDR1 is KGHDR and CDR2 is SFDVKD. The CDR3 is 14 amino acids. V was pared by 4 bases and J by 8 bases, with 15 bases between. TCRdb independently ran MiXCR on the RT-PCR reads; one entry per CDR3 protein. The sample shows roughly 700,000 distinct CDR3 sequences, more than 11% of them seen only once. The source was PBMCs from blood, collected less than 15 days before vaccination. This TCR came from a man aged 50 or older who received an inactivated influenza vaccine. V gene TRBV24-1 combines with J gene TRBJ2-3; no definite D call. The CDR3 sequence is CATSDPTQGRTQYF. CDR3 DNA: TGTGCCACCAGTGACCCCACCCAAGGGCGTACGCAGTATTTT.